One sample yielded the 7 T cell receptor beta chains listed below, sequenced in a study of T cell responses to AZD1222 COVID-19 vaccine (dated by TCRdb to the early 2020s). The label giving this sample's time point can be read as: baseline before first vaccination. Library creation used the immunoSEQ multiplex PCR assay. In its TCRdb copy, this immuneACCESS table keeps in-frame sequences only and misses some clones. Where compared with another copy, unresolved V genes explain less than half of these, and the others have no known cause. The sample yields some 90,000 clones; roughly 89% were counted once. The leading ten clones occupy 2% to 3% of the sample. The sequencing here drew on peripheral blood, taken on day 0 of AZD1222 vaccination. These receptors were obtained from an adult in good health.

V is TRBV7-2 and J is TRBJ2-7, with D tentatively TRBD2 (5 bases). The CDR3 loop spans 14 amino acids. CDR1 is SGHTA and CDR2 is FQGNSA in the germline V gene. The germline V and J ends were trimmed by 2 bases and 5 bases, with 13 bases remaining between them. CDR3 loop: CASSLLGLEDEQYF. For the CDR3, the DNA is TGTGCCAGCAGCTTATTGGGGTTGGAGGACGAGCAGTACTTC.

CDR3 residues: CASSLGLAGEGDTQYF. The CDR3 DNA reads as TGCGCCAGCAGCTTGGGACTAGCGGGAGAGGGGGATACGCAGTATTTT. The chain couples TRBV5-1 to TRBJ2-3, with 12 bases identical to TRBD2. Germline-derived CDR1 and CDR2 are SGHRS and YFSETQ. The V gene end was trimmed by 0 bases and the J gene end by 6 bases; junction bases not matched to a gene: 5. CDR3 length: 16 amino acids.

The J gene is TRBJ1-6, the V gene TRBV7-8; D is unresolved. Trimming removed 2 bases from V and 7 bases from J, with 12 bases in between. Looked up from germline, CDR1 is SGHVS and CDR2 is FQNEAQ. This CDR3 contains 15 residues. The CDR3 DNA reads TGTGCCAGCAGCTTACTGAGGGTAGAGAATTCACCCCTCCACTTT. It is translated as CASSLLRVENSPLHF.

The chain is built from TRBV27 and TRBJ2-7, with 10 bases lining up with TRBD2. CDR1 and CDR2 (germline): MNHEY, SMNVEV (reference sequence). V lost 3 bases, J lost 4 bases, and 12 bases stayed unmatched. The CDR3 consists of 17 residues. In nucleotides, the CDR3 is TGTGCCAGCAGTTTCGGACGGCCTAGCGGGGGTGGGTACGAGCAGTACTTC. Translated, it gives CASSFGRPSGGGYEQYF.

The rearrangement uses TRBV6-5 and TRBJ2-3, with D unresolved. CDR3 length: 15 residues. The V end lost 2 bases, the J end lost 2 bases, and 11 bases lay between the germline ends. The germline gives CDR1 MNHEY, CDR2 SVGAGI. CDR3 loop: CASSYGSLYTDTQYF. The DNA for the CDR3 is TGTGCCAGCAGTTACGGCTCTCTCTACACAGATACGCAGTATTTT.

V and J are TRBV29-1 and TRBJ2-3; the D is unclear. The germline V gene encodes CDR1 SQVTM and CDR2 ANQGSEA. Trimming left V 4 bases short and J 2 bases short, with 7 bases between. The CDR3 loop spans 12 amino acids. The CDR3: CSVAAFTDTQYF. The CDR3 nucleotides read TGCAGCGTTGCCGCCTTCACAGATACGCAGTATTTT.

The V call is TRBV5-5, the J call TRBJ1-6, with 7 bases identical to TRBD1. The CDR3 runs to 15 residues. Germline V gene sequence: CDR1 SGHKS, CDR2 YYEKEE (reference sequence). Germline trimming cut 1 base from V and 7 bases from J; bases unmatched to any gene: 5. DNA of the CDR3: TGTGCCAGCAGCTTGAGACAGGGCCCAAATTCACCCCTCCACTTT. Translation gives CASSLRQGPNSPLHF.